Described below is a single T cell receptor (beta chain) sequence and its context. The data were produced by immunoSEQ multiplex PCR, yet TCRdb's version contains in-frame clones alone and is incomplete. Here the sample spans a few hundred thousand clones, roughly 92% being singletons. V dropped 5 bases and J dropped 4 bases, with 13 bases sitting between them. The germline V gene encodes CDR1 SGHRS and CDR2 YFSETQ. The CDR3 extends over 15 amino acids. The sample belongs to a study of blood T cell repertoires in COVID-19. Ages ranged from about 18 to 89 years, with residence in about 23 US areas. Participant-given clinical history determined each cohort assignment.

Sequencing used PBMCs or T cells enriched from blood (not recorded which). This sequence was found in a woman aged 40 to 50 who had been exposed to COVID-19. The chain uses TRBV5-1 and TRBJ1-6, with TRBD1 as a possible D gene (6 bases). CDR3 sequence (DNA): TGCGCCAGCAGTCCCGGCGGACAGTATAATTCACCCCTCCACTTT. This codes for CASSPGGQYNSPLHF.